Below, one TCR beta chain is given with its context. CDR3 length: 13 amino acids. V dropped 4 bases and J dropped 5 bases, with 12 bases sitting between them. The germline gives CDR1 MNHEY, CDR2 SMNVEV (reference sequence). These data originate in a study of graft-versus-host responses after intestinal transplantation. Libraries were prepared by immunoSEQ multiplex PCR; TCRdb keeps only in-frame clonotypes and omits some of them. The sample yields tens of thousands of clones, 75% to 90% seen once. The receptor was isolated from a human patient who received an intestinal transplant, so some T cells may come from the graft donor. The source was PBMCs, collected about 1,000 days after transplant. J is TRBJ2-7 and V is TRBV27; D is perhaps TRBD1 (6 bases). The CDR3 loop is CASSSQGFNEQYF. In DNA form, the CDR3 reads TGTGCCAGCAGTTCACAGGGTTTCAACGAGCAGTACTTC.